One and the same sample provided the 28 T cell receptor beta chains below, sequenced in a study of cytomegalovirus exposure and HLA in healthy donors. In the PCR, 60 Vbeta and 13 Jbeta primers were used. Assay: immunoSEQ multiplex PCR; the TCRdb copy retains only in-frame clones and omits some. The sample lists roughly 130,000 clones; 80% to 90% were seen once. Sequences were obtained from PBMCs. Every receptor here comes from a man aged 50-59 years in good health and CMV-seronegative.

The CDR3 spells CASSLGGQRGLTDTQYF. For the CDR3, the DNA is TGTGCCAGCAGCTTAGGGGGCCAGCGGGGGTTAACAGATACGCAGTATTTT. The chain carries TRBV11-3 and TRBJ2-3; 8 nucleotides align to TRBD2. The junction had 9 bases not matched to a gene; V was cut back by 1 base and J by 3 bases. Looked up from germline, CDR1 is SGHNT and CDR2 is YENEEA. CDR3 size: 17 residues. The complete variable domain, with remaining parts taken from reference TRBV11-3 and TRBJ2-3, reads EAGVVQSPRYKIIEKKQPVAFWCNPISGHNTLYWYLQNLGQGPELLIRYENEEAVDDSQLPKDRFSAERLKGVDSTLKIQPAELGDSAVYLCASSLGGQRGLTDTQYFGPGTRLTVL.

The chain uses TRBV7-9 and TRBJ1-1; D gene uncertain. V shed 5 bases and J shed 0 bases, with 16 bases lying between them. Germline assignment: CDR1 SEHNR and CDR2 FQNEAQ (reference sequence). The CDR3 is made up of 16 amino acids. The DNA of the CDR3 is TGTGCCAGCAGCACCGCCCTAGGAGGTATGAACACTGAAGCTTTCTTT. Protein sequence: CASSTALGGMNTEAFF.

V usage is TRBV30 and J usage is TRBJ2-3; D remains ambiguous. V was shortened by 1 base and J by 6 bases, with 5 bases between the two germline ends. CDR1 is GTSNPN, CDR2 SVGIG, per germline (reference sequence). This CDR3 comprises 11 residues. CDR3 in amino acids: CAWSDTDTQYF. The CDR3 DNA sequence: TGTGCCTGGAGTGACACCGATACGCAGTATTTT.

The chain couples TRBV5-6 to TRBJ2-3; no clear D. CDR3 size: 13 residues. The germline CDR1 and CDR2 sequences are SGHDT and YYEEEE. The ends were cut back, 0 bases at V and 4 bases at J, with 6 bases in the middle. Written as DNA, the CDR3 is TGTGCCAGCAGCTTGGCGTCAGCAGATACGCAGTATTTT. Translated, it gives CASSLASADTQYF.

This clone was recorded only once. The junction departs from the called germline gene at one end, perhaps through a read error. This sample also contains other DNA sequences that code for the same CDR3. V gene TRBV10-3 combines with J gene TRBJ1-6; the D is unclear. Per the germline V gene, CDR1 is ENHRY and CDR2 is SYGVKD. CDR3 length: 16 residues. The CDR3 nucleotides read TGTGCCATCAGTGAGTCTGGCGGGATGGATTATTCCCCCCTCCACTTT. It codes for CAISESGGMDYSPLHF.

The chain recombines TRBV7-2 with TRBJ2-3; the match to TRBD1 covers 7 bases. CDR1 and CDR2 (germline): SGHTA, FQGNSA. V was pared by 3 bases and J by 6 bases, with 3 bases of the junction left unmatched. This CDR3 contains 13 residues. CDR3 nucleotide sequence: TGTGCCAGCAGCTTCACAGGGGCGGATACGCAGTATTTT. Protein sequence: CASSFTGADTQYF.

The V gene is TRBV4-1, the J gene TRBJ1-5; D remains unclear. CDR1 and CDR2 (germline): MGHRA, YSYEKL. V was cut by 2 bases and J by 6 bases, with 11 bases left in between. The CDR3 has 14 amino acids. CDR3 loop: CASSQQTEIQPQHF. CDR3 nucleotides: TGCGCCAGCAGCCAACAAACGGAGATTCAGCCCCAGCATTTT.

This sequence joins TRBV25-1 and TRBJ1-2, with TRBD1 as a possible D gene (5 bases). There are 12 residues in the CDR3. CDR1 and CDR2 (germline): MGHDK, SYGVNS. Trimming left V 6 bases short and J 8 bases short, with 13 bases between. For the CDR3, the DNA is TGTGCCAGCAGCGAAGGGGCAGGCGGCTACACCTTC. Amino acids: CASSEGAGGYTF.

Points on this clone: This CDR3 fails to terminate in the conserved phenylalanine or tryptophan, so it likely reflects a read error. The chain joins TRBV30 to TRBJ1-2, with a possible D match to TRBD1 (6 bases). Germline loops: CDR1 GTSNPN, CDR2 SVGIG (reference sequence). V shed 8 bases and J shed 3 bases, with 19 bases lying between them. The CDR3 has 14 residues. Here the CDR3 reads CALGGVPRYYGYTV. The CDR3, as DNA: TGTGCCCTAGGGGGAGTCCCTAGGTACTATGGCTACACCGTC.

In this sample, this clone turned up once. This rearrangement joins TRBV20-1 to TRBJ1-1; TRBD1 is a possible D gene (5 bases). The V end lost 3 bases, the J end lost 7 bases, and 9 bases lay between the germline ends. This CDR3 is 11 amino acids long. The germline V gene has CDR1 DFQATT and CDR2 SNEGSKA (reference sequence). The CDR3, as DNA: TGCAGTGCTAGTCTAAGGGGTGAAGCTTTCTTT. Its protein product is CSASLRGEAFF.

This clone came up a few times. The genes are TRBV25-1 and TRBJ1-5; D is possibly TRBD1 (5 bases). Trimming removed 3 bases from V and 5 bases from J, with 11 bases in between. The CDR3 length is 14 residues. Germline V gene data show CDR1 as MGHDK and CDR2 as SYGVNS. The CDR3 nucleotides read TGTGCCAGCAGTGATACAGTAGGGGATCAGCCCCAGCATTTT. The encoded protein is CASSDTVGDQPQHF.

The chain employs TRBV7-6 and TRBJ1-1; 9 positions match TRBD1. This CDR3 has 15 amino acids. Per the germline V gene, CDR1 is SGHVS and CDR2 is FNYEAQ. The J segment lost 4 bases and the V segment lost 0 bases, leaving 3 bases of the junction unmatched. Here the CDR3 DNA reads TGTGCCAGCAGCTTAGCGGGACAGGGCACCACTGAAGCTTTCTTT. This gives the protein CASSLAGQGTTEAFF. Together with reference TRBV7-6 and TRBJ1-1, the CDR3 gives the full variable domain: GAGVSQSPRYKVTKRGQDVALRCDPISGHVSLYWYRQALGQGPEFLTYFNYEAQQDKSGLPNDRFSAERPEGSISTLTIQRTEQRDSAMYRCASSLAGQGTTEAFFGQGTRLTVV.

This clone was seen more than once but under ten times. The rearrangement links TRBV7-3 to TRBJ2-1, with TRBD2 identical over 7 bases. V dropped 5 bases and J dropped 5; count of bases not matched to a gene: 3. CDR1 and CDR2 (germline): SGHTA, FQGTGA. The CDR3 sequence is 13 residues long. CDR3 amino acids: CASSIGTNNEQFF. In nucleotides, the CDR3 is TGTGCCAGCAGCATAGGGACTAACAATGAGCAGTTCTTC.

This chain uses TRBV28 with TRBJ1-1; 11 bases map to TRBD1. The trim removed 6 bases at V and 6 bases at J, leaving 6 bases unmatched. Per the germline V gene, CDR1 is MDHEN and CDR2 is SYDVKM. This CDR3 is built from 14 residues. CDR3 in amino acids: CASRPPGQGAEAFF. CDR3 nucleotide sequence: TGTGCCAGCAGGCCACCGGGACAGGGGGCTGAAGCTTTCTTT.

This chain connects TRBV21-1 to TRBJ1-5; the table's D call of TRBD1 was not tested on the DNA. TRBV21-1 is a known pseudogene. The CDR3 is 15 residues long. DNA for the CDR3: TGTGCCAGCAGCAAAGGGGGCAGGGGCAATCAGCCCCAGCATTTT. This translates into CASSKGGRGNQPQHF.

The V gene is TRBV5-4, the J gene TRBJ1-1; D call uncertain. The germline CDR1 and CDR2 sequences are SGHNT and YYREEE (reference sequence). The CDR3 extends over 13 amino acids. V was pared by 4 bases and J by 4 bases, with 11 bases between. The CDR3 sequence: CASSAHEFTEAFF. CDR3 DNA sequence: TGTGCCAGCAGCGCTCACGAGTTCACTGAAGCTTTCTTT.

This sequence joins TRBV13 and TRBJ2-7; maybe TRBD2 (7 bases). Germline CDR1 is PRHDT and CDR2 is FYEKMQ (reference sequence). This CDR3 comprises 14 residues. V was clipped by 0 bases and J by 5 bases, with 11 bases between them. CDR3: CASSLGAGADEQYF. CDR3 sequence (DNA): TGTGCCAGCAGCTTAGGTGCGGGGGCGGACGAGCAGTACTTC.

V and J are TRBV19 and TRBJ2-6, with 9 bases that match TRBD2. Per germline, CDR1 LNHDA and CDR2 SQIVND (reference sequence). J was trimmed by 3 bases and V by 5 bases; bases with no gene match: 8. CDR3 length: 17 amino acids. CDR3 DNA sequence: TGTGCCAGTAGTCTGGCGGGGGGGCCTCATGGGGCCAACGTCCTGACTTTC. As protein: CASSLAGGPHGANVLTF.

This chain links TRBV6-5 with TRBJ2-4; 10 bases agree with TRBD1. The CDR3 has 15 residues. The V gene end was trimmed by 6 bases and the J gene end by 2 bases; junction bases not matched to a gene: 4. CDR1 is MNHEY and CDR2 is SVGAGI in the germline V gene. The CDR3 nucleotides are TGTGCCAGCAGGGGACAGGGGTCTACCAAAAACATTCAGTACTTC. Amino acid sequence: CASRGQGSTKNIQYF.

The chain has TRBV6-5 and TRBJ2-2, with D unresolved. The end of the DNA aligns better with TRBJ1-3, so the J call may be wrong. Germline V gene sequence: CDR1 MNHEY, CDR2 SVGAGI. The CDR3 contains 15 residues. This CDR3 is CASSYSWASGNTIYF. As DNA, the CDR3 is TGTGCCAGCAGTTACTCGTGGGCCTCTGGAAACACCATATATTTT.

V gene TRBV19 combines with J gene TRBJ1-4, with D unclear. Germline V gives CDR1 LNHDA, CDR2 SQIVND (reference sequence). There are 16 residues in the CDR3. V lost 6 bases to trimming and J lost 0 bases, with 14 bases between them. Written as DNA, the CDR3 is TGTGCCAGTAGGGCCGGTAGACTTGCAACTAATGAAAAACTGTTTTTT. Residues: CASRAGRLATNEKLFF.

This chain uses TRBV5-1 with TRBJ2-7, with 7 bases fitting TRBD2. CDR1 is SGHRS and CDR2 is YFSETQ in the germline V gene. The V segment lost 0 bases and the J segment 2 bases; nucleotides outside the gene matches: 5. The CDR3 is made up of 15 amino acids. DNA of the CDR3: TGCGCCAGCAGCTTGGGGGCGGGGGTAGCCTACGAGCAGTACTTC. It specifies CASSLGAGVAYEQYF.

This chain connects TRBV30 to TRBJ2-5; TRBD2 matches 7 bases. TRBJ2-7 explains the end of the DNA better; the J call may be wrong. The germline V gene encodes CDR1 GTSNPN and CDR2 SVGIG (reference sequence). CDR3 size: 14 residues. In DNA form, the CDR3 reads TGTGCCTGGAGTGCCGGGGGGAGCTCCTACGAGCAGTACTTC. It specifies CAWSAGGSSYEQYF.

The chain is built from TRBV6-1 and TRBJ2-5; 7 bases map to TRBD1. This CDR3 is built from 13 residues. Trimming at V came to 6 bases and at J to 5 bases, leaving 6 bases not matched to a gene. Germline values: CDR1 MNHNS, CDR2 SASEGT. CDR3 bases: TGTGCCAGCAGGGCGACAGGGAAGGAGACCCAGTACTTC. This translates into CASRATGKETQYF.

This rearrangement joins TRBV9 to TRBJ2-3; 10 nucleotides agree with TRBD1. Germline CDR1 reads SGDLS; CDR2 reads YYNGEE. The CDR3 runs to 13 residues. The trim removed 0 bases at V and 10 bases at J, leaving 2 bases unmatched. CDR3 in amino acids: CASSVGGQGAQYF. The CDR3 nucleotides are TGTGCCAGCAGCGTAGGAGGACAGGGGGCGCAGTATTTT.

The chain is built from TRBV7-3 and TRBJ2-3, with TRBD2 identical over 16 bases. Germline trimming cut 3 bases from V and 3 bases from J; bases unmatched to any gene: 3. The length of the CDR3 is 17 residues. CDR1 is SGHTA and CDR2 is FQGTGA in the germline V gene. The CDR3: CASSLGLAGGSTDTQYF. As DNA, the CDR3 is TGTGCCAGCAGCTTGGGACTAGCGGGGGGGAGTACAGATACGCAGTATTTT.

V and J are TRBV2 and TRBJ1-2; D gene ambiguous. Germline V gives CDR1 SNHLY, CDR2 FYNNEI. Trimming stripped 7 bases from V and 5 bases from J, with 11 bases between. There are 12 residues in the CDR3. CDR3 sequence reads: CASKATPYGYTF. DNA for the CDR3: TGTGCCAGCAAGGCGACACCTTATGGCTACACCTTC.

The rearrangement joins TRBV7-9 to TRBJ2-1, with 13 positions matching TRBD2. Unmatched junction bases numbered 11, after V lost 5 bases and J lost 1 base. Germline V gene data show CDR1 as SEHNR and CDR2 as FQNEAQ (reference sequence). The CDR3 contains 19 residues. The CDR3 here is CASSRTGLAGRGSYNEQFF. DNA of the CDR3: TGTGCCAGCAGCCGGACGGGACTAGCGGGGAGGGGGTCCTACAATGAGCAGTTCTTC.